This record looks at one T cell receptor beta chain sequence and its context. This entry belongs to a study of blood T cell repertoires in COVID-19. Some clones are missing from TCRdb's copy, which holds only in-frame ones; the method was immunoSEQ multiplex PCR. The data show under 250,000 clones, approximately 88% seen once. CDR3 length equals 15 residues. Germline V lookup: CDR1 SEHNR, CDR2 FQNEAQ (reference sequence). V was pared by 10 bases and J by 1 base, with 10 bases of the junction left unmatched. The TCR comes from a woman in her thirties or forties who had been exposed to COVID-19. The sequencing input was PBMCs or T cells enriched from blood (not recorded which). The chain employs TRBV7-9 and TRBJ2-3; 8 bases line up with TRBD2. CDR3 region: CANKYGAGGTDTQYF. CDR3 in DNA: TGTGCCAACAAATACGGAGCGGGGGGCACAGATACGCAGTATTTT.